This TCR beta chain was sequenced for a study of cytomegalovirus exposure and HLA in healthy donors. Study-wide points: Association of a missense DCLRE1C variant with TCR beta V- and J-gene trimming was reported in a later analysis.

PCR used 60 Vbeta primers and 13 Jbeta primers. Profiled with immunoSEQ multiplex PCR; TCRdb holds only in-frame clones, not every one. This table has roughly 120,000 clones, roughly 80% appearing once. Remarks on this clone: The antigen remains undetermined.

CDR1 and CDR2 from the germline V gene are WNHNN and SYGVQD (reference sequence). The CDR3 totals 13 residues. Trimming took off 5 bases at V and 4 bases at J, with 11 bases between the two ends. This receptor was taken from a man aged 50-59 years in good health and CMV-seropositive. V usage is TRBV10-1 and J usage is TRBJ1-2, with D tentatively TRBD1 (6 bases). The specimen was PBMCs. In DNA, the CDR3 is TGCGCCAGCAGTCGTACAGGGTCCTATGGCTACACCTTC. Translating gives CASSRTGSYGYTF.